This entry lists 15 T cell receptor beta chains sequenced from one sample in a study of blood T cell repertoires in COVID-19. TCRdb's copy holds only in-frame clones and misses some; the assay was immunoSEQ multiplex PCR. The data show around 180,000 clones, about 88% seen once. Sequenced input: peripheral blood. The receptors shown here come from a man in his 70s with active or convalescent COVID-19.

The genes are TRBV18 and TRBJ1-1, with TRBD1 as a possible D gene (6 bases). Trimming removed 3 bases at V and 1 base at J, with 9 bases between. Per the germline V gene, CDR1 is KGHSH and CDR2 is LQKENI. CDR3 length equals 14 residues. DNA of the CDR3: TGTGCCAGCTCACCTATGACAGGGAACACTGAAGCTTTCTTT. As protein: CASSPMTGNTEAFF.

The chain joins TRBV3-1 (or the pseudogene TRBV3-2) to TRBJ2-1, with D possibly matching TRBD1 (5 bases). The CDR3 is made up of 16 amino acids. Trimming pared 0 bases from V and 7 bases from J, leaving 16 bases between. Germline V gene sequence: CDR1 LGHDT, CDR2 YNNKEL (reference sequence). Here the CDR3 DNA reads TGTGCCAGCAGCCAAGATCGAGGCAGGGTCAGGAATGAGCAGTTCTTC. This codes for CASSQDRGRVRNEQFF.

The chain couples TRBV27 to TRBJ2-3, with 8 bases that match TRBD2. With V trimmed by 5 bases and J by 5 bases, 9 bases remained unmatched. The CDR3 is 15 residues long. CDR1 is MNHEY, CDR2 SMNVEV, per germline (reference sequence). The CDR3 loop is CASSPRGGRGDTQYF. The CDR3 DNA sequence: TGTGCCAGCAGTCCCCGGGGGGGCCGAGGAGATACGCAGTATTTT.

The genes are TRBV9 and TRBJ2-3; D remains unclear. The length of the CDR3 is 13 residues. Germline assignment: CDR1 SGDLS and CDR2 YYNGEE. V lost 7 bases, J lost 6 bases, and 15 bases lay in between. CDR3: CASGGERADTQYF. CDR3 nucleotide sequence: TGTGCCAGCGGTGGTGAGCGAGCGGATACGCAGTATTTT.

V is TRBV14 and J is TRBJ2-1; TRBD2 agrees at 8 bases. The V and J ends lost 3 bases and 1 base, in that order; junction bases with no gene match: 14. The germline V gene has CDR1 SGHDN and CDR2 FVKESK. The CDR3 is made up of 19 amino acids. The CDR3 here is CASSHLSESGSWSYNEQFF. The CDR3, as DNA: TGTGCCAGCAGCCACCTCAGTGAGAGCGGGAGCTGGTCCTACAATGAGCAGTTCTTC.

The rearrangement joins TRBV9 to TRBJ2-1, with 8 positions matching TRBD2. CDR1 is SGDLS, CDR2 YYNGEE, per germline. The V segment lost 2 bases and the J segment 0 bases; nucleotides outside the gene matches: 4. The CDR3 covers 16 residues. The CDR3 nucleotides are TGTGCCAGCAGCGTCCTCGGGGGGGCCTCCTACAATGAGCAGTTCTTC. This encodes CASSVLGGASYNEQFF. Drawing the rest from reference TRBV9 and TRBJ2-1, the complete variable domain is DSGVTQTPKHLITATGQRVTLRCSPRSGDLSVYWYQQSLDQGLQFLIQYYNGEERAKGNILERFSAQQFPDLHSELNLSSLELGDSALYFCASSVLGGASYNEQFFGPGTRLTVL.

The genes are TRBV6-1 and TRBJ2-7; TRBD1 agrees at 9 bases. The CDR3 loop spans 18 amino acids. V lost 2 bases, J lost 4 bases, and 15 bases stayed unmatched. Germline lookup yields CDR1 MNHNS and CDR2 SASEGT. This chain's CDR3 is CASSESLYNTGGLYEQYF. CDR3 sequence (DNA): TGTGCCAGCAGTGAATCACTTTACAATACAGGGGGCCTGTACGAGCAGTACTTC.

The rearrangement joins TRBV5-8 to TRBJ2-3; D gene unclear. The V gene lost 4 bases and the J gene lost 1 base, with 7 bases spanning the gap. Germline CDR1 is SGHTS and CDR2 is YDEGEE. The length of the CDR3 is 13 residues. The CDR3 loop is CASSLLRTDTQYF. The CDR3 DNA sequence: TGTGCCAGCAGCCTCCTCCGCACAGATACGCAGTATTTT.

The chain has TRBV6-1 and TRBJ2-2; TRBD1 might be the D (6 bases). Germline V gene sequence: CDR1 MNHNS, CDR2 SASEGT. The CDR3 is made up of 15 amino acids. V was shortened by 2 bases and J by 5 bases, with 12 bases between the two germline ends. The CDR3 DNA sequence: TGTGCCAGCAGTGAACAGGCAGGGGCTACCGGGGAGCTGTTTTTT. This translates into CASSEQAGATGELFF.

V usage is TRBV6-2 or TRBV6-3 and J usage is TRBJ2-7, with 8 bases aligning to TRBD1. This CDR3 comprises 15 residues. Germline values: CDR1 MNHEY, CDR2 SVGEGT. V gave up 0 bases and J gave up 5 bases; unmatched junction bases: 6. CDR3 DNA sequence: TGTGCCAGCAGTTACTCCGCGGACAGGGTCAACGAGCAGTACTTC. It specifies CASSYSADRVNEQYF.

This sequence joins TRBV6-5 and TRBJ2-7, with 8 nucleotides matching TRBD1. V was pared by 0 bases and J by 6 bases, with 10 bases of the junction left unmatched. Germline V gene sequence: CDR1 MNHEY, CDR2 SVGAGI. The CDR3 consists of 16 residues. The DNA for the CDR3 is TGTGCCAGCAGTTACTCGATTGGTCAGGGGGCCGGCGAGCAGTACTTC. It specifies CASSYSIGQGAGEQYF.

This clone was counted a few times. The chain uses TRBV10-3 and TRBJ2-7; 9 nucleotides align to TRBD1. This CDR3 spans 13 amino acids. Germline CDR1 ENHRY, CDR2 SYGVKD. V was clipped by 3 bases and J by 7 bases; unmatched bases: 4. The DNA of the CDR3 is TGTGCCATCAGTGAAAACAGGGGGCAAGAGCAGTACTTC. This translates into CAISENRGQEQYF.

The DNA of the CDR3 is TGTGCCAGCAGCGGACAGGGGGGTTCCGGAAACACCATATATTTT. Its translation: CASSGQGGSGNTIYF. This chain uses TRBV9 with TRBJ1-3; the match to TRBD1 covers 9 bases. The trim removed 3 bases at V and 4 bases at J, leaving 5 bases unmatched. The CDR3 is 15 amino acids. The germline gives CDR1 SGDLS, CDR2 YYNGEE.

CDR3 loop: CASRDRGGGDTQYF. In DNA, the CDR3 is TGTGCCAGTAGGGACAGGGGGGGAGGAGATACGCAGTATTTT. The genes are TRBV19 and TRBJ2-3, with TRBD1 identical over 10 bases. This CDR3 is 14 amino acids long. After removal of 6 bases from V and 5 bases from J, the junction contained 5 bases not matched to a gene. CDR1 is LNHDA, CDR2 SQIVND, per germline (reference sequence).

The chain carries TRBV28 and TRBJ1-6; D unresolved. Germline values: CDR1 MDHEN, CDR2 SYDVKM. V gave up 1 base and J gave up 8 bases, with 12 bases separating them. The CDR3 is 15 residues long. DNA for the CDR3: TGTGCCAGCAGTTTATTTCGGGATTGGGATTCACCCCTCCACTTT. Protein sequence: CASSLFRDWDSPLHF.